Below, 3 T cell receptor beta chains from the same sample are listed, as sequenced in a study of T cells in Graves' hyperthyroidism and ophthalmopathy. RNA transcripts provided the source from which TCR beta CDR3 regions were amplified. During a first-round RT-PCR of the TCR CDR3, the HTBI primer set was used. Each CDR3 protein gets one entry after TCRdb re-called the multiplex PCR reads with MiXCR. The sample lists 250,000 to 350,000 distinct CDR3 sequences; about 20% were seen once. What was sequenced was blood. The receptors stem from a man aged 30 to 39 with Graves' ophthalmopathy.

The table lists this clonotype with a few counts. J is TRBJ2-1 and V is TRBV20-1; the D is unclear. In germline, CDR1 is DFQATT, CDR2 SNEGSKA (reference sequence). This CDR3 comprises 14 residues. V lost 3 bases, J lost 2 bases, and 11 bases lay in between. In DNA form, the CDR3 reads TGCAGTGCTAGGAGCGATCTAACCTACAATGAGCAGTTCTTC. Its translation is CSARSDLTYNEQFF.

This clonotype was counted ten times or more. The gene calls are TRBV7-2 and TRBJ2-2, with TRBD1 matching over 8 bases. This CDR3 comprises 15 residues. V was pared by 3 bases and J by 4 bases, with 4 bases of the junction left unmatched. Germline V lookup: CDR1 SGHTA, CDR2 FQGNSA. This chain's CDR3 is CASSFYRGTTGELFF. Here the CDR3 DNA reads TGTGCCAGCAGCTTTTACAGGGGGACCACCGGGGAGCTGTTTTTT.

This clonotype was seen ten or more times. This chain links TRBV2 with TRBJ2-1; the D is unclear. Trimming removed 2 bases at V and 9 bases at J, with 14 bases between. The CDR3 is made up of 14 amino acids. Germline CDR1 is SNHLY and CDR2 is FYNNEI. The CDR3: CASSENYPYGEQFF. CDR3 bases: TGTGCCAGCAGTGAAAATTATCCCTACGGTGAGCAGTTCTTC.